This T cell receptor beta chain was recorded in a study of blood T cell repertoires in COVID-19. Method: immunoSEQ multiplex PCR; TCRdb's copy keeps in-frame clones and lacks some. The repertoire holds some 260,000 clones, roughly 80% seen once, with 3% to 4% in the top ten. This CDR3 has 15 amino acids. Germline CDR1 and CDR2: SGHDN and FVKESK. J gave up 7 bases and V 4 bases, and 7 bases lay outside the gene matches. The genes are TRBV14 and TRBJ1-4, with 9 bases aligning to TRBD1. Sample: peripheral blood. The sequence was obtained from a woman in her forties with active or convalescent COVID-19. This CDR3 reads CASSPQGQGSEKLFF. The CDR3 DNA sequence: TGTGCCAGCAGCCCCCAGGGACAGGGCTCTGAAAAACTGTTTTTT.